Below, one T cell receptor beta chain is given with its context. From the PCR reads, TCRdb called clonotypes with MiXCR, one entry per CDR3 protein. This sample has approximately 9,800 distinct CDR3 sequences; 25% to 35% occur once, and the top ten carry approximately 9%. Looked up from germline, CDR1 is MNHGY and CDR2 is SAAAGT. The V segment lost 7 bases and the J segment 4 bases; nucleotides outside the gene matches: 6. The CDR3 runs 13 residues. The data stem from a study of immune characterization of retroperitoneal liposarcoma. Sequenced sample: tumor tissue. The V gene is TRBV6-8, the J gene TRBJ1-1, with 7 positions matching TRBD1. The clonotype was recovered from a female donor with retroperitoneal liposarcoma. CDR3 sequence: CASTDTGATEAFF. Written as DNA, the CDR3 is TGTGCCAGCACCGACACAGGGGCCACTGAAGCTTTCTTT.